This record concerns one TCR beta chain sequence. Trimming took off 3 bases at V and 0 bases at J, with 9 bases between the two ends. This CDR3 spans 15 amino acids. From germline, CDR1 is MDHEN and CDR2 SYDVKM. Researchers ran the PCR with 60 Vbeta and 13 Jbeta primers. Produced via immunoSEQ multiplex PCR; TCRdb's table is partial and in-frame only. The data hold fewer than 100,000 clones, with 75% to 85% observed a single time. This entry belongs to a study of cytomegalovirus exposure and HLA in healthy donors. The sequenced material came from PBMCs. The sequence was obtained from a woman aged 40 to 50 in good health and CMV-seronegative. This rearrangement joins TRBV28 to TRBJ1-5, with D perhaps TRBD1 (6 bases). CDR3 residues: CASSFRQDSNQPQHF. The CDR3 DNA is TGTGCCAGCAGTTTTCGACAGGATAGCAATCAGCCCCAGCATTTT. Supplemented by reference TRBV28 and TRBJ1-5, the full variable domain reads DVKVTQSSRYLVKRTGEKVFLECVQDMDHENMFWYRQDPGLGLRLIYFSYDVKMKEKGDIPEGYSVSREKKERFSLILESASTNQTSMYLCASSFRQDSNQPQHFGDGTRLSIL.